The 11 T cell receptor beta chains below all came from one sample that was sequenced in a study of T-cell reconstitution after alpha-beta-depleted transplantation in children. TCRbeta library construction was performed incorporating unique molecular identifiers. TCRdb re-derived calls from the PCR reads in MiXCR, one entry per CDR3 protein. The sample records some 87,000 distinct CDR3 sequences, 15% to 18% being singletons. Sample: PBMCs, mostly from graft donor cells, taken 180 days after TCRalphabeta/CD19-depleted stem cell transplant. These TCRs come from a male patient aged 2-10 years who had a stem cell transplant for acute lymphoblastic leukemia, so the T cells may come from the graft donor.

The chain has TRBV12-3 or TRBV12-4 and TRBJ2-7, with 15 bases that match TRBD2. With 6 bases clipped from V and 4 bases from J, the junction kept 7 bases outside the gene matches. The CDR3 is 16 amino acids. The CDR3 spells CASSPWTSGGAYEQYF. DNA of the CDR3: TGTGCCAGCAGCCCATGGACTAGCGGGGGGGCTTACGAGCAGTACTTC.

A few counts support this clonotype. The chain recombines TRBV5-5 with TRBJ1-3; D call uncertain. The CDR3 runs 15 residues. Trimming stripped 0 bases from V and 2 bases from J, with 9 bases between. Germline loops: CDR1 SGHKS, CDR2 YYEKEE (reference sequence). The CDR3 bases are TGTGCCAGCAGCTTGGAAGGAGTGACTGGAAACACCATATATTTT. Its protein product is CASSLEGVTGNTIYF.

Ten or more counts support this clonotype. The chain uses TRBV5-1 and TRBJ2-7; a weak D match, TRBD2 (7 bases). Trimming left V 2 bases short and J 4 bases short, with 13 bases between. Germline assignment: CDR1 SGHRS and CDR2 YFSETQ. There are 14 residues in the CDR3. The CDR3 reads CASSFGGARYEQYF. CDR3 nucleotide sequence: TGCGCCAGCAGCTTTGGGGGGGCGCGATACGAGCAGTACTTC.

The chain joins TRBV12-3 or TRBV12-4 to TRBJ2-1, with TRBD2 as a possible D gene (5 bases). This CDR3 is built from 13 residues. With 6 bases removed from V and 10 bases from J, the gap between germline ends came to 16 bases. DNA for the CDR3: TGTGCCAGCAGCTCCTTACTAGGAGGAGAGCAGTTCTTC. This sequence encodes CASSSLLGGEQFF.

In its sample, this clonotype was seen a few times. This chain connects TRBV18 to TRBJ1-4; tentatively, D is TRBD1 (5 bases). The CDR3 extends over 15 amino acids. CDR1 and CDR2 (germline): KGHSH, LQKENI. Trimming shortened V by 3 bases and J by 3 bases, and 11 bases separated the two germline ends. The CDR3, as DNA: TGTGCCAGCTCACCGTGGGCAGGGCCTAATGAAAAACTGTTTTTT. Protein sequence: CASSPWAGPNEKLFF. The whole variable domain, remainder taken from reference TRBV18 and TRBJ1-4, is NAGVMQNPRHLVRRRGQEARLRCSPMKGHSHVYWYRQLPEEGLKFMVYLQKENIIDESGMPKERFSAEFPKEGPSILRIQQVVRGDSAAYFCASSPWAGPNEKLFFGSGTQLSVL.

The table lists this clonotype with a few counts. V is TRBV5-1 and J is TRBJ2-7; D gene unclear. V lost 4 bases, J lost 2 bases, and 10 bases lay in between. CDR3 size: 13 residues. CDR1 is SGHRS and CDR2 is YFSETQ in the germline V gene. For the CDR3, the DNA is TGCGCCAGCAGCAACCCTTCTACCTACGAGCAGTACTTC. Protein sequence: CASSNPSTYEQYF.

This chain's CDR3 is CASSETRDYGYTF. The DNA of the CDR3 is TGTGCCAGCAGTGAAACCAGGGATTACGGCTACACCTTC. The chain combines TRBV2 with TRBJ1-2, with D possibly matching TRBD1 (5 bases). V lost 2 bases to trimming and J lost 8 bases, with 12 bases between them. Germline V gene lookup returns CDR1 SNHLY and CDR2 FYNNEI. The CDR3 sequence is 13 residues long.

With respect to this clonotype: This may be a read error, as it is one base from a much larger clone. The CDR3 nucleotides read TGTGCCATCAGTGAGGACCAGCTGGACATTCAGTACTTC. Encoded protein: CAISEDQLDIQYF. V is TRBV10-3 and J is TRBJ2-4; D is undetermined. The CDR3 is 13 amino acids. V was pared by 2 bases and J by 8 bases, with 10 bases between. Germline-derived CDR1 and CDR2 are ENHRY and SYGVKD.

The chain carries TRBV12-3 or TRBV12-4 and TRBJ1-3; possible D gene TRBD1, 5 bases. The CDR3 is made up of 14 amino acids. V lost 3 bases to trimming and J lost 0 bases, with 6 bases between them. In DNA, the CDR3 is TGTGCCAGCAGTTTCCAGGGCTCTGGAAACACCATATATTTT. Residues: CASSFQGSGNTIYF.

This clonotype showed up just a few times. The rearrangement uses TRBV7-6 and TRBJ2-1, with 16 bases that match TRBD2. This CDR3 region has 18 residues. The J segment lost 7 bases and the V segment lost 5 bases, leaving 11 bases of the junction unmatched. Germline V CDR1 and CDR2: SGHVS, FNYEAQ. The CDR3 loop reads CASSPRRGLAGGRNEQFF. DNA for the CDR3: TGTGCCAGCAGCCCTCGAAGGGGACTAGCGGGGGGGAGGAATGAGCAGTTCTTC. Full variable domain (rest looked up from reference TRBV7-6 and TRBJ2-1): GAGVSQSPRYKVTKRGQDVALRCDPISGHVSLYWYRQALGQGPEFLTYFNYEAQQDKSGLPNDRFSAERPEGSISTLTIQRTEQRDSAMYRCASSPRRGLAGGRNEQFFGPGTRLTVL.

The gene calls are TRBV20-1 and TRBJ1-5; D is unclear. Trimming removed 0 bases from V and 6 bases from J, with 12 bases in between. The CDR3 loop spans 14 amino acids. Germline CDR1 is DFQATT and CDR2 is SNEGSKA (reference sequence). The CDR3 DNA follows: TGCAGTGCTAGAGAGGCGGGGAACAGTCAGCCCCAGCATTTT. Protein product: CSAREAGNSQPQHF.